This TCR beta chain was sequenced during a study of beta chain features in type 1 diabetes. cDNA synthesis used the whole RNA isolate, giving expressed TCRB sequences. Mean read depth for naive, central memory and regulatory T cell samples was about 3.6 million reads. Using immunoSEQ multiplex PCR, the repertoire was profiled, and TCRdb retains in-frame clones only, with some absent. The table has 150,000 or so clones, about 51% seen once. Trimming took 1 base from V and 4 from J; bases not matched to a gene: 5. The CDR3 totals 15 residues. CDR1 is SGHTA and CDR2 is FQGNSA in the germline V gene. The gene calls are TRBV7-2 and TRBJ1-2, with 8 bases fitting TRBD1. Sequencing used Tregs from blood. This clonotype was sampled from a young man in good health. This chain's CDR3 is CASSLGTGGSYGYTF. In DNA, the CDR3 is TGTGCCAGCAGCTTAGGAACAGGGGGTAGCTATGGCTACACCTTC.